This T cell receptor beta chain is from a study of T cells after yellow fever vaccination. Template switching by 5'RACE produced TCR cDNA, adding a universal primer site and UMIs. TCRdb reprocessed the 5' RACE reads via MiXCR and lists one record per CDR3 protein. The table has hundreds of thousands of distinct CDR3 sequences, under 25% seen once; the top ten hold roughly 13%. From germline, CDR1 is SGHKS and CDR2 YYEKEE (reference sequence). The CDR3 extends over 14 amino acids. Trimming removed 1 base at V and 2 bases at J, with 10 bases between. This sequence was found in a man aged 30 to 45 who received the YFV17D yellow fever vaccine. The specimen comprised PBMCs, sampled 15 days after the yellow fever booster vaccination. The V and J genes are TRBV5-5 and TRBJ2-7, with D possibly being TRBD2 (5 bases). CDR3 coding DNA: TGTGCCAGCAGCTTGCAGGCGGGTACCTACGAGCAGTACTTC. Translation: CASSLQAGTYEQYF.